A single sample is the source of the 9 T cell receptor beta chains below, sequenced in a study of CD8+ T cells in alopecia areata. Reverse transcribed after extraction, RNA yielded cDNA as the sequencing template. Generated by immunoSEQ multiplex PCR, the TCRdb table keeps only in-frame clones and is missing some. The sample yields 90,000 to 120,000 clones, around 55% seen once. Sample: CD8+ T cells sorted from blood. The receptors were gathered from a human donor in good health.

This clone was seen a few times. This chain links TRBV30 with TRBJ2-3; no definite D call. Trimming removed 3 bases from V and 3 bases from J, with 10 bases in between. This CDR3 contains 13 residues. Germline V gene sequence: CDR1 GTSNPN, CDR2 SVGIG (reference sequence). The CDR3, as DNA: TGTGCCTGGAGCTGGGTCCAAACAGATACGCAGTATTTT. Residues: CAWSWVQTDTQYF.

This chain joins TRBV29-1 and TRBJ1-1; D gene unclear. Germline V gene sequence: CDR1 SQVTM, CDR2 ANQGSEA. CDR3 size: 13 residues. V lost 2 bases and J lost 0, with 7 bases in between. The CDR3 loop is CSVESVVNTEAFF. The CDR3, as DNA: TGCAGCGTTGAATCGGTGGTGAACACTGAAGCTTTCTTT.

This clone was observed a handful of times. J is TRBJ2-1 and V is TRBV5-1, with 9 nucleotides matching TRBD1. The germline V gene encodes CDR1 SGHRS and CDR2 YFSETQ. The CDR3 length is 16 residues. Germline trimming cut 4 bases from V and 6 bases from J; bases unmatched to any gene: 11. CDR3 amino acids: CASSTPRDRVGNEQFF. CDR3 in DNA: TGCGCCAGCAGCACACCCCGGGACAGGGTCGGCAATGAGCAGTTCTTC.

This sequence joins TRBV30 and TRBJ1-2; D gene uncertain. V was cut by 5 bases and J by 1 base, with 11 bases left in between. The germline gives CDR1 GTSNPN, CDR2 SVGIG (reference sequence). The CDR3 has 13 residues. The chain's CDR3 is CAWYVGFNYGYTF. CDR3 DNA: TGTGCCTGGTATGTCGGATTTAACTATGGCTACACCTTC.

The chain uses TRBV7-8 and TRBJ2-3, with 7 bases fitting TRBD2. CDR1 SGHVS and CDR2 FQNEAQ come from the germline V gene. V dropped 5 bases and J dropped 0; count of bases not matched to a gene: 5. CDR3 length: 15 amino acids. For the CDR3, the DNA is TGTGCCAGCAGCCCTGAGCGGGGTAGCACAGATACGCAGTATTTT. Translating it yields CASSPERGSTDTQYF.

In the case of this clone: It may be a read error: a sequence one base away is much more abundant. The chain is built from TRBV4-2 and TRBJ1-5, with no clear D. The CDR3 runs to 15 residues. V was trimmed by 1 base and J by 6 bases, leaving 13 bases between them. Germline assignment: CDR1 LGHNA and CDR2 YNFKEQ. The DNA of the CDR3 is TGTGCCAGCAGCCAAGCTGAGGGAGAGAGTCAGCCCCAGCATTTT. This codes for CASSQAEGESQPQHF.

V is TRBV30 and J is TRBJ1-5; unclear D gene. CDR3 length: 12 residues. With 2 bases removed from V and 6 bases from J, the gap between germline ends came to 8 bases. Germline V gene lookup returns CDR1 GTSNPN and CDR2 SVGIG (reference sequence). The CDR3 DNA is TGTGCCTGGAGTCAGTTAAGTCAGCCCCAGCATTTT. Translating gives CAWSQLSQPQHF.

V usage is TRBV11-1 and J usage is TRBJ2-5; no definite D call. Trimming took 4 bases from V and 1 from J, leaving 13 bases between them. The germline V gene has CDR1 SGHAT and CDR2 FQDESV (reference sequence). The CDR3 extends over 15 amino acids. CDR3 residues: CASSSVHGIQETQYF. DNA for the CDR3: TGTGCCAGCAGCTCCGTGCATGGGATCCAAGAGACCCAGTACTTC.

This chain joins TRBV29-1 and TRBJ1-3; D gene unclear. CDR1 and CDR2 (germline): SQVTM, ANQGSEA. The CDR3 totals 15 residues. Trimming cost V 3 bases and J 5 bases, with 17 bases left between them. The CDR3: CSVDRDEAPRNTIYF. As DNA, the CDR3 is TGCAGCGTTGATCGGGATGAGGCGCCGAGAAACACCATATATTTT.